Each of the 10 T cell receptor beta chains below was sequenced from the same sample in a study of blood T cells in healthy people across ages. A second PCR of about 6 to 11 cycles used a sample-barcoded 5' primer and a J-beta primer mix. TCRdb re-derived calls from the 5' RACE reads in MiXCR, one entry per CDR3 protein. The sample has roughly 1.6 million distinct CDR3 sequences, about 35% seen once. What was sequenced was blood. All receptors derive from a woman aged 25 to 39 in good health.

The rearrangement links TRBV4-1 to TRBJ1-1; no clear D. Trimming removed 4 bases from V and 1 base from J, with 13 bases in between. CDR3 length: 15 residues. Germline V gene data show CDR1 as MGHRA and CDR2 as YSYEKL. CDR3 bases: TGCGCCAGCAGCCCACGAGGGCGCGGGAACACTGAAGCTTTCTTT. Residues: CASSPRGRGNTEAFF.

This clonotype is a singleton in its sample. The CDR3 bases are TGTGCCAGCAGTGAATTGACAGGCGCGTACCAAGAGACCCAGTACTTC. Translation gives CASSELTGAYQETQYF. The chain carries TRBV25-1 and TRBJ2-5; the D gene is possibly TRBD1 (6 bases). Trimming left V 1 base short and J 0 bases short, with 12 bases between. The CDR3 length is 16 residues. Germline V gene lookup returns CDR1 MGHDK and CDR2 SYGVNS.

This clonotype has a count of ten or more. The chain recombines TRBV4-1 with TRBJ2-7; maybe TRBD1 (5 bases). Germline V gives CDR1 MGHRA, CDR2 YSYEKL. V was trimmed by 0 bases and J by 3 bases, leaving 6 bases between them. The CDR3 totals 13 residues. The CDR3 DNA follows: TGCGCCAGCAGCCAAGACAGGGACTACGAGCAGTACTTC. Amino acids: CASSQDRDYEQYF.

The rearrangement uses TRBV2 and TRBJ2-7, with 7 bases that match TRBD1. Germline loops: CDR1 SNHLY, CDR2 FYNNEI. The CDR3 sequence is 14 residues long. The V gene end was trimmed by 7 bases and the J gene end by 7 bases; junction bases not matched to a gene: 13. The CDR3 nucleotides are TGTGCCAGCAATTTTTATGGGACAGAGGGGGAGCAGTACTTC. This sequence encodes CASNFYGTEGEQYF.

This clonotype was detected a few times. This sequence joins TRBV12-5 and TRBJ2-1, with D unresolved. This CDR3 is 19 amino acids long. Germline assignment: CDR1 LGHNT and CDR2 FRNRAP. Trimming left V 2 bases short and J 1 base short, with 21 bases between. The CDR3, as DNA: TGTGCTAGTGGTTTGACCCCTGGATGGGGTCCCCGATCCTACAATGAGCAGTTCTTC. Amino acids: CASGLTPGWGPRSYNEQFF.

Here the CDR3 DNA reads TGTGCCAGCAGTTTAGAAAGAGCGGGAGGGCCCAATGAGCAGTTCTTC. Its translation is CASSLERAGGPNEQFF. The V call is TRBV28, the J call TRBJ2-1; the match to TRBD2 covers 10 bases. V shed 2 bases, J shed 6 bases, and the junction held 7 bases outside the gene matches. The CDR3 consists of 16 residues. Germline V lookup: CDR1 MDHEN, CDR2 SYDVKM.

The genes are TRBV25-1 and TRBJ2-7, with a tentative D call TRBD1 (6 bases). Germline values: CDR1 MGHDK, CDR2 SYGVNS. V lost 9 bases and J lost 4, with 7 bases in between. CDR3 length: 10 amino acids. The DNA of the CDR3 is TGTGCCAGTCAGGGGTACGAGCAGTACTTC. It is translated as CASQGYEQYF.

This clonotype was counted a few times. The rearrangement joins TRBV4-1 to TRBJ1-6, with unresolved D. The germline V gene has CDR1 MGHRA and CDR2 YSYEKL. The CDR3 has 14 residues. Trimming took off 5 bases at V and 6 bases at J, with 11 bases between the two ends. The DNA of the CDR3 is TGCGCCAGCAGCTACATGCGGCTTAATTCACCCCTCCACTTT. This translates into CASSYMRLNSPLHF.

J is TRBJ2-1 and V is TRBV20-1; D may be TRBD1 or TRBD2 (5 bases each). Trimming pared 0 bases from V and 4 bases from J, leaving 16 bases between. The CDR3 has 16 residues. CDR1 is DFQATT and CDR2 is SNEGSKA in the germline V gene (reference sequence). The CDR3 reads CSAREIGAEKYNEQFF. The CDR3 DNA reads TGCAGTGCTAGAGAGATCGGGGCAGAGAAATACAATGAGCAGTTCTTC.

This clonotype was seen more than once but under ten times. The gene calls are TRBV12-3 or TRBV12-4 and TRBJ1-5, with a tentative D call TRBD1 (5 bases). The length of the CDR3 is 15 residues. Trimming removed 3 bases from V and 3 bases from J, with 12 bases in between. CDR3 amino acids: CASSFSSGLNQPQHF. The CDR3 nucleotides are TGTGCCAGCAGTTTCTCGTCGGGACTCAATCAGCCCCAGCATTTT.